These 27 T cell receptor beta chains were sequenced from one sample in a study of PD-1 blockade in mismatch repair-deficient tumors. Sequencing used immunoSEQ multiplex PCR; TCRdb keeps in-frame clones, though not all of them. The data show under 150,000 clones, with 88% seen just once and about an eighth held by the top ten. The sample in question was peripheral blood, obtained approximately 72 weeks after starting pembrolizumab. The receptors here all came from an adult with mismatch repair-deficient cancer.

The V and J genes are TRBV18 and TRBJ2-7; 7 bases are a match to TRBD1. Germline CDR1 is KGHSH and CDR2 is LQKENI. The CDR3 runs to 15 residues. V shed 4 bases and J 3 bases; nucleotides not matched to a gene: 9. The CDR3 region is CASSLRQGNLYEQYF. The CDR3, as DNA: TGTGCCAGCTCACTTCGACAGGGAAATCTCTACGAGCAGTACTTC.

The chain employs TRBV10-2 and TRBJ2-2; 8 bases are shared with TRBD2. There are 16 residues in the CDR3. The germline gives CDR1 WSHSY, CDR2 SAAADI. Trimming removed 10 bases from V and 2 bases from J; junction bases left unmatched: 12. CDR3 sequence: CATRRLAPANTGELFF. The CDR3 DNA follows: TGCGCCACCAGAAGACTAGCGCCCGCCAACACCGGGGAGCTGTTTTTT.

The chain joins TRBV5-4 to TRBJ1-1; D is unresolved. The CDR3 covers 16 residues. Germline assignment: CDR1 SGHNT and CDR2 YYREEE (reference sequence). V was cut by 0 bases and J by 4 bases, with 16 bases left in between. CDR3 amino acids: CASSLEPKAEGTEAFF. The CDR3 DNA is TGTGCCAGCAGCTTGGAACCGAAGGCTGAGGGCACTGAAGCTTTCTTT. The whole variable domain, filled in from reference TRBV5-4 and TRBJ1-1, reads ETGVTQSPTHLIKTRGQQVTLRCSSQSGHNTVSWYQQALGQGPQFIFQYYREEENGRGNFPPRFSGLQFPNYSSELNVNALELDDSALYLCASSLEPKAEGTEAFFGQGTRLTVV.

This chain links TRBV5-1 with TRBJ2-7; 10 bases agree with TRBD1. The J segment lost 4 bases and the V segment lost 3 bases, leaving 4 bases of the junction unmatched. The CDR3 extends over 14 amino acids. Germline V gives CDR1 SGHRS, CDR2 YFSETQ. The CDR3, as DNA: TGCGCCAGCAGCTCCGGGACAGGGGCGTACGAGCAGTACTTC. This sequence encodes CASSSGTGAYEQYF.

The chain has TRBV29-1 and TRBJ2-1; no definite D call. The CDR3 spans 12 residues. Trimming removed 5 bases from V and 0 bases from J, with 5 bases in between. The V gene's germline CDR1 is SQVTM and CDR2 ANQGSEA. CDR3 in amino acids: CSVPDSYNEQFF. CDR3 nucleotides: TGCAGCGTTCCCGACTCCTACAATGAGCAGTTCTTC.

This chain uses TRBV28 with TRBJ2-7; D unclear. This CDR3 has 12 residues. The germline gives CDR1 MDHEN, CDR2 SYDVKM. V lost 6 bases, J lost 3 bases, and 9 bases lay in between. In DNA form, the CDR3 reads TGTGCCAGCAGCCAAGGATTCTACGAGCAGTACTTC. It specifies CASSQGFYEQYF.

The gene calls are TRBV5-1 and TRBJ2-3, with TRBD1 matching 9 bases. The CDR3 is 16 amino acids. CDR1 and CDR2 (germline): SGHRS, YFSETQ. Unmatched junction bases numbered 8, after V lost 3 bases and J lost 3 bases. The CDR3 bases are TGCGCCAGCAGCTCCACCGGGACAGGGTGGACAGATACGCAGTATTTT. Translated, it gives CASSSTGTGWTDTQYF.

DNA of the CDR3: TGTGCCAGCAGTTACTTTGGCGGGAGTAGCTCCTACGAGCAGTACTTC. This encodes CASSYFGGSSSYEQYF. The V gene is TRBV6-6, the J gene TRBJ2-7; 7 bases are a match to TRBD2. CDR1 and CDR2 (germline): MNHNY, SVGAGI (reference sequence). CDR3 length: 16 residues. The V gene end was trimmed by 1 base and the J gene end by 0 bases; junction bases not matched to a gene: 6.

The V and J genes are TRBV27 and TRBJ2-7; maybe TRBD1 (6 bases). Trimming shortened V by 0 bases and J by 0 bases, and 9 bases separated the two germline ends. The CDR3 sequence is 15 residues long. The germline V gene has CDR1 MNHEY and CDR2 SMNVEV (reference sequence). The CDR3 DNA reads TGTGCCAGCAGTTTATCGTGGACAGTCTCCTACGAGCAGTACTTC. It yields the protein CASSLSWTVSYEQYF.

CDR3 coding DNA: TGTGCCTGGAGTGGGACCCTTTACGAGCAGTACTTC. Its translation: CAWSGTLYEQYF. J is TRBJ2-7 and V is TRBV30; no reliable D call. The germline V and J ends were trimmed by 1 base and 4 bases, with 8 bases remaining between them. CDR3 length equals 12 residues. Germline V gives CDR1 GTSNPN, CDR2 SVGIG (reference sequence).

The CDR3 region is CASSRGPSDYEQYF. The CDR3 DNA reads TGTGCCAGCAGTCGGGGGCCTAGCGACTACGAGCAGTACTTC. The chain employs TRBV11-2 and TRBJ2-7; D may match TRBD1 or TRBD2 (6 bases each). This CDR3 is 14 amino acids long. V was shortened by 6 bases and J by 3 bases, with 15 bases between the two germline ends. Germline V gene data show CDR1 as SGHAT and CDR2 as FQNNGV.

This clone showed up just once. V and J are TRBV5-6 and TRBJ1-1; D is ambiguous. Germline V gene data show CDR1 as SGHDT and CDR2 as YYEEEE. The CDR3 covers 12 residues. The ends were cut back, 1 base at V and 6 bases at J, with 7 bases in the middle. The CDR3 sequence is CASSLTESEAFF. In nucleotides, the CDR3 is TGTGCCAGCAGCTTGACGGAATCTGAAGCTTTCTTT.

This chain joins TRBV4-1 and TRBJ2-3; 7 bases are a match to TRBD1. Losses at the gene ends were 4 bases for V and 2 bases for J; bases not matched to a gene: 3. The CDR3 extends over 14 amino acids. Germline V CDR1 and CDR2: MGHRA, YSYEKL. The CDR3 sequence is CASSLGTDTDTQYF. The DNA for the CDR3 is TGCGCCAGCAGCCTTGGGACAGACACAGATACGCAGTATTTT.

The rearrangement links TRBV7-9 to TRBJ1-2; TRBD1 is a possible D gene (5 bases). V was pared by 4 bases and J by 0 bases, with 15 bases between. The CDR3 contains 16 residues. Germline assignment: CDR1 SEHNR and CDR2 FQNEAQ (reference sequence). This CDR3 reads CASSSPLREPNYGYTF. For the CDR3, the DNA is TGTGCCAGCAGCTCGCCACTCAGGGAACCTAACTATGGCTACACCTTC.

This rearrangement joins TRBV4-3 to TRBJ2-1; D could derive from TRBD1 or TRBD2 (5 bases each). Trimming removed 3 bases from V and 7 bases from J, with 16 bases in between. CDR3 length: 15 amino acids. The germline V gene encodes CDR1 LGHNA and CDR2 YSLEER. The CDR3 sequence is CASSQGPSRVNEQFF. Written as DNA, the CDR3 is TGCGCCAGCAGCCAGGGACCCAGTCGGGTAAATGAGCAGTTCTTC.

This clone came up once. The chain joins TRBV4-1 to TRBJ1-5, with 8 nucleotides matching TRBD1. From germline, CDR1 is MGHRA and CDR2 YSYEKL. CDR3 size: 15 residues. After removal of 3 bases from V and 6 bases from J, the junction contained 7 bases not matched to a gene. The CDR3 bases are TGCGCCAGCAGCCATGGACAGGGTGAAGGTCAGCCCCAGCATTTT. Translation: CASSHGQGEGQPQHF.

The chain joins TRBV28 to TRBJ2-7; 9 bases align to TRBD2. Germline V gene data show CDR1 as MDHEN and CDR2 as SYDVKM. The junction had 18 bases not matched to a gene; V was cut back by 3 bases and J by 6 bases. The CDR3 length is 18 residues. The CDR3 is CASSFTRDGTSLMFEQYF. The CDR3 DNA is TGTGCCAGCAGTTTCACACGGGACGGGACTAGCCTTATGTTCGAGCAGTACTTC.

The CDR3 is CASGYGLAGGGDTQYF. As DNA, the CDR3 is TGTGCTAGTGGTTACGGACTAGCGGGAGGAGGAGATACGCAGTATTTT. The chain joins TRBV12-5 to TRBJ2-3; 14 positions agree with TRBD2. V dropped 4 bases and J dropped 5; count of bases not matched to a gene: 5. Germline lookup yields CDR1 LGHNT and CDR2 FRNRAP. This CDR3 spans 16 amino acids.

The rearrangement uses TRBV27 and TRBJ2-7, with 7 nucleotides matching TRBD1. From germline, CDR1 is MNHEY and CDR2 SMNVEV (reference sequence). The junction had 6 bases not matched to a gene; V was cut back by 3 bases and J by 4 bases. The CDR3 totals 14 residues. The DNA for the CDR3 is TGTGCCAGCAGTTTCGGCCAGGGGGTTTACGAGCAGTACTTC. Its protein product is CASSFGQGVYEQYF.

This clone occurred once. V gene TRBV5-1 combines with J gene TRBJ2-3, with 9 positions matching TRBD2. The CDR3 runs to 15 residues. Germline-derived CDR1 and CDR2 are SGHRS and YFSETQ. V lost 4 bases, J lost 2 bases, and 5 bases stayed unmatched. CDR3 sequence (DNA): TGCGCCAGCAGCCTAGCGGGATCAACCACAGATACGCAGTATTTT. It yields the protein CASSLAGSTTDTQYF. Using reference TRBV5-1 and TRBJ2-3 for the parts outside the CDR3, the full variable domain is KAGVTQTPRYLIKTRGQQVTLSCSPISGHRSVSWYQQTPGQGLQFLFEYFSETQRNKGNFPGRFSGRQFSNSRSEMNVSTLELGDSALYLCASSLAGSTTDTQYFGPGTRLTVL.

The chain has TRBV4-3 and TRBJ1-4; D is unresolved. The CDR3 sequence is 15 residues long. Per the germline V gene, CDR1 is LGHNA and CDR2 is YSLEER. Trimming cost V 0 bases and J 4 bases, with 9 bases left between them. Here the CDR3 DNA reads TGCGCCAGCAGCCAAGATTGGGTCTTTAATGAAAAACTGTTTTTT. Protein product: CASSQDWVFNEKLFF.

This chain connects TRBV27 to TRBJ2-1, with a weak D call TRBD2 (6 bases). The ends were cut back, 8 bases at V and 4 bases at J, with 12 bases in the middle. The germline gives CDR1 MNHEY, CDR2 SMNVEV (reference sequence). CDR3 length: 13 residues. This CDR3 is CASGIRGYNEQFF. CDR3 sequence (DNA): TGTGCCAGCGGTATACGGGGGTACAATGAGCAGTTCTTC.

This clone was picked up one time. The J gene is TRBJ2-7, the V gene TRBV28; possible D gene TRBD1, 7 bases. CDR3 length equals 16 residues. The germline V gene has CDR1 MDHEN and CDR2 SYDVKM. Trimming pared 6 bases from V and 3 bases from J, leaving 21 bases between. CDR3 DNA: TGTGCCAGCAGATTAGGGGGCGGGGTTCAGGGCTACGAGCAGTACTTC. It translates to CASRLGGGVQGYEQYF.

This clone occurred once. The CDR3 DNA sequence: TGCGCCAGCAGCCCCTGGACTAGCGGGAGAGAGCGTCGGGATACGCAGTATTTT. It is translated as CASSPWTSGRERRDTQYF. The chain joins TRBV4-1 to TRBJ2-3; 13 bases line up with TRBD2. The CDR3 is 18 amino acids. The trim removed 4 bases at V and 6 bases at J, leaving 13 bases unmatched. CDR1 and CDR2 (germline): MGHRA, YSYEKL.

The genes are TRBV9 and TRBJ1-1; 7 bases fit TRBD1. The CDR3 has 19 residues. Trimming at V came to 2 bases and at J to 5 bases, leaving 21 bases not matched to a gene. Germline lookup yields CDR1 SGDLS and CDR2 YYNGEE. The CDR3 loop is CASSVKGGRDSRPETEAFF. The DNA of the CDR3 is TGTGCCAGCAGCGTCAAGGGAGGACGGGACAGCCGACCGGAGACTGAAGCTTTCTTT.

The chain uses TRBV2 and TRBJ2-1, with D unresolved. Germline CDR1 reads SNHLY; CDR2 reads FYNNEI. The CDR3 extends over 10 amino acids. The V gene lost 9 bases and the J gene lost 5 bases, with 5 bases spanning the gap. As DNA, the CDR3 is TGTGCCAGGGGGAACAATGAGCAGTTCTTC. Its translation: CARGNNEQFF.

The chain uses TRBV5-1 and TRBJ2-1, with 10 bases aligning to TRBD1. The CDR3 contains 15 residues. J gave up 6 bases and V 3 bases, and 6 bases lay outside the gene matches. Per the germline V gene, CDR1 is SGHRS and CDR2 is YFSETQ. CDR3 nucleotide sequence: TGCGCCAGCAGCTACGACAGGGGGCTACCCAATGAGCAGTTCTTC. Encoded protein: CASSYDRGLPNEQFF.